These 14 T cell receptor beta chains share one sample of origin, sequenced in a study of blood T cell repertoires in COVID-19. Data came from immunoSEQ multiplex PCR; TCRdb stores just in-frame clones and leaves some out. The profile covers about 78,000 clones, with around 88% appearing a single time and 4.5% to 6% taken by the ten largest. The sample comprised peripheral blood. These receptors were collected from a woman older than 75 with active or convalescent COVID-19.

Details on this clone: The sample contains more than one DNA sequence encoding this CDR3. This chain joins TRBV6-6 and TRBJ2-2; 7 bases align to TRBD2. The CDR3 consists of 16 residues. From germline, CDR1 is MNHNY and CDR2 SVGAGI (reference sequence). With 9 bases clipped from V and 6 bases from J, the junction kept 16 bases outside the gene matches. The CDR3 region is CASRFAAGLGAGELFF. The CDR3 DNA reads TGTGCCAGTAGATTCGCCGCTGGACTAGGCGCCGGGGAGCTGTTTTTT.

This sequence joins TRBV11-2 and TRBJ2-7, with TRBD2 identical over 10 bases. V was clipped by 5 bases and J by 3 bases; unmatched bases: 4. The V gene's germline CDR1 is SGHAT and CDR2 FQNNGV. This CDR3 comprises 14 residues. The CDR3 is CASSPLAGDYEQYF. CDR3 in DNA: TGTGCCAGCAGCCCCCTAGCGGGGGACTACGAGCAGTACTTC.

This clone has only one observation. The V gene is TRBV4-3, the J gene TRBJ2-1, with TRBD2 identical over 15 bases. J lost 8 bases, V lost 3 bases, and 5 bases had no gene match. Germline CDR1 is LGHNA and CDR2 is YSLEER. This CDR3 comprises 16 residues. CDR3: CASSQQGLAGGDEQFF. The CDR3 DNA reads as TGCGCCAGCAGCCAGCAGGGACTAGCGGGGGGCGATGAGCAGTTCTTC.

V gene TRBV5-4 combines with J gene TRBJ2-2; 10 nucleotides line up with TRBD2. Trimming took 5 bases from V and 5 from J; bases not matched to a gene: 6. From germline, CDR1 is SGHNT and CDR2 YYREEE (reference sequence). This CDR3 has 15 amino acids. For the CDR3, the DNA is TGTGCCAGCAGGTCCGGGACTAGCGAGACCGGGGAGCTGTTTTTT. Translated, it gives CASRSGTSETGELFF.

The chain couples TRBV9 to TRBJ1-4, with a weak D call TRBD1 (6 bases). Per the germline V gene, CDR1 is SGDLS and CDR2 is YYNGEE. The CDR3 covers 13 residues. V gave up 2 bases and J gave up 10 bases, with 12 bases separating them. The CDR3 DNA follows: TGTGCCAGCAGCGTGGTACAGGGTGGAAAACTGTTTTTT. Protein product: CASSVVQGGKLFF.

This clone was seen a single time. The chain is built from TRBV21-1 and TRBJ2-5; the DNA was not compared with TRBD1, the D call given in the table. TRBV21-1 constitutes a pseudogene. The CDR3 extends over 15 amino acids. The CDR3 region is CASSRRWTGKETQYF. CDR3 in DNA: TGTGCCAGCAGCCGCCGGTGGACAGGGAAAGAGACCCAGTACTTC.

V usage is TRBV20-1 and J usage is TRBJ2-2; a weak D match, TRBD1 (5 bases). V shed 3 bases and J shed 5 bases, with 13 bases lying between them. CDR3 length: 14 residues. Germline V gene lookup returns CDR1 DFQATT and CDR2 SNEGSKA (reference sequence). The CDR3 DNA is TGCAGTGCTAGTAAACAGGTGTCGACCGGGGAGCTGTTTTTT. It specifies CSASKQVSTGELFF.

The rearrangement uses TRBV19 and TRBJ1-1, with D maybe TRBD1 (5 bases). CDR1 LNHDA and CDR2 SQIVND come from the germline V gene (reference sequence). This CDR3 is built from 15 residues. Trimming shortened V by 4 bases and J by 5 bases, and 17 bases separated the two germline ends. CDR3 region: CASSKEGYGKTEAFF. The CDR3 DNA reads TGTGCCAGTAGTAAGGAGGGGTACGGGAAAACTGAAGCTTTCTTT. Combining the CDR3 with reference TRBV19 and TRBJ1-1 gives the whole variable domain DGGITQSPKYLFRKEGQNVTLSCEQNLNHDAMYWYRQDPGQGLRLIYYSQIVNDFQKGDIAEGYSVSREKKESFPLTVTSAQKNPTAFYLCASSKEGYGKTEAFFGQGTRLTVV.

This chain links TRBV18 with TRBJ2-2; D unclear. Germline CDR1 is KGHSH and CDR2 is LQKENI. V shed 2 bases and J shed 7 bases, with 8 bases lying between them. The CDR3 covers 13 residues. This chain's CDR3 is CASSPFTSGELFF. The DNA for the CDR3 is TGTGCCAGCTCACCATTCACGAGCGGGGAGCTGTTTTTT.

The chain couples TRBV6-5 to TRBJ2-2, with D maybe TRBD1 (5 bases). Trimming removed 4 bases at V and 3 bases at J, with 9 bases between. Looked up from germline, CDR1 is MNHEY and CDR2 is SVGAGI. The CDR3 totals 14 residues. The CDR3 DNA reads as TGTGCCAGCAGTTTCGCCAGGGACACCGGGGAGCTGTTTTTT. As protein: CASSFARDTGELFF.

The V and J genes are TRBV6-5 and TRBJ1-5; 8 bases are shared with TRBD1. Trimming at V came to 6 bases and at J to 4 bases, leaving 8 bases not matched to a gene. The CDR3 is made up of 15 amino acids. From germline, CDR1 is MNHEY and CDR2 SVGAGI. CDR3: CASSGGTGGNQPQHF. As DNA, the CDR3 is TGTGCCAGCAGCGGCGGGACAGGTGGAAATCAGCCCCAGCATTTT.

V and J are TRBV5-4 and TRBJ2-7, with 8 positions matching TRBD2. J gave up 6 bases and V 4 bases, and 9 bases lay outside the gene matches. Per germline, CDR1 SGHNT and CDR2 YYREEE (reference sequence). The CDR3 covers 14 residues. The CDR3 DNA follows: TGTGCCAGCAGCCCCCGGACTAGCAGACGCGAGCAGTACTTC. Translating it yields CASSPRTSRREQYF.

The chain links TRBV28 to TRBJ1-2; D call uncertain. The germline gives CDR1 MDHEN, CDR2 SYDVKM. The CDR3 is 12 residues long. V was shortened by 11 bases and J by 5 bases, with 15 bases between the two germline ends. The DNA for the CDR3 is TGTGCCCTTGAGGTGGCTGGGTATGGCTACACCTTC. This codes for CALEVAGYGYTF.

This chain links TRBV28 with TRBJ2-3; D perhaps matches TRBD1 (6 bases). Between the trimmed V and J ends, which lost 4 bases and 3 bases, there was a span of 11 bases. Germline values: CDR1 MDHEN, CDR2 SYDVKM. The CDR3 is 14 residues long. The CDR3 DNA reads TGTGCCAGCAGTTCTACAGGGATAACAGATACGCAGTATTTT. Translated, it gives CASSSTGITDTQYF.